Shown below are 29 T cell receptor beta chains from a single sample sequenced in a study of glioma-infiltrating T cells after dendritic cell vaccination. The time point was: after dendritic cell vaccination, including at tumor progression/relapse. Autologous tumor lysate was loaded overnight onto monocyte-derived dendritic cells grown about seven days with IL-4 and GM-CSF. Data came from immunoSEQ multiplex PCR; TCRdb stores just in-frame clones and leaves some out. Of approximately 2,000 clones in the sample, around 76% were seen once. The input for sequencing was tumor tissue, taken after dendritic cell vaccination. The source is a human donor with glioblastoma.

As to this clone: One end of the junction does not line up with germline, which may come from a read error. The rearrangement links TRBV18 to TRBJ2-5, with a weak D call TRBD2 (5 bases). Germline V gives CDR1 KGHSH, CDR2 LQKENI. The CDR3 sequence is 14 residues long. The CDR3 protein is CASSPLDTLGDQYF. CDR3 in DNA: TGTGCCAGCTCTCCACTTGACACTTTGGGAGACCAGTACTTC.

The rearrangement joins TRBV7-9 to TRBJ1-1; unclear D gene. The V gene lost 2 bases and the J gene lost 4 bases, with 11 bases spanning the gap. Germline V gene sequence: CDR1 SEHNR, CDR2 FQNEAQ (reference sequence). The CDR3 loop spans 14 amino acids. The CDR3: CASSLPTVGTEAFF. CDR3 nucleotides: TGTGCCAGCAGCTTACCAACAGTGGGCACTGAAGCTTTCTTT.

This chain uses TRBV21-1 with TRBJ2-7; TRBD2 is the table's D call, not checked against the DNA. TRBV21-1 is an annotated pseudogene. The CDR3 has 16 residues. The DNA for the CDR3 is TGTGCCAGCAGGGGGGGGTCAGGGATTAACTCCTACGAGCAGTACTTC. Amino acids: CASRGGSGINSYEQYF.

DNA of the CDR3: TGTGCCAGCAGCTTAGATTGGCTAGCGGACGGACAGTTCTTC. As protein: CASSLDWLADGQFF. The chain is built from TRBV11-2 and TRBJ2-1; 7 bases map to TRBD2. The length of the CDR3 is 14 residues. V shed 0 bases and J 13 bases; nucleotides not matched to a gene: 9. Germline V gene data show CDR1 as SGHAT and CDR2 as FQNNGV.

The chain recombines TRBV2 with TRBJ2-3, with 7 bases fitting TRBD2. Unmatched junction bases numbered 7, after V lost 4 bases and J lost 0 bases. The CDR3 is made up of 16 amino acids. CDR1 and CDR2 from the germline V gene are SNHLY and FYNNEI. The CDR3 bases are TGTGCCAGCAGTGGGAGCCGCGGGGGTAGCACAGATACGCAGTATTTT. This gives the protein CASSGSRGGSTDTQYF.

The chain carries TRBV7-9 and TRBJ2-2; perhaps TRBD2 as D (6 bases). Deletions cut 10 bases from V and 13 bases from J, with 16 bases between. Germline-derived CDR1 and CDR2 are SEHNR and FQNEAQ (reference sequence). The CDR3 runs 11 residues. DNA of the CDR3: TGTGCCACCGAGGAGGGGATAATGCTGTTTTTT. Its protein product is CATEEGIMLFF.

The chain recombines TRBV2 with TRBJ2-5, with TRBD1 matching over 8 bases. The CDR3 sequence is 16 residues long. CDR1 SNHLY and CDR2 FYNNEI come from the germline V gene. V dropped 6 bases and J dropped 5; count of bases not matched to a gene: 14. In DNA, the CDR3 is TGTGCCAGCAGCCCTCTCCCGACAGGGGTCGCGGAGACCCAGTACTTC. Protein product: CASSPLPTGVAETQYF.

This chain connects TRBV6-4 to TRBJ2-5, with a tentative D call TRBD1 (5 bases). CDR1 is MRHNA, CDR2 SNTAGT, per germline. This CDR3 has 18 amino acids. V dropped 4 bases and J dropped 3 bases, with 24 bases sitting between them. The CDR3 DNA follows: TGTGCCAGCAGTGGCAACGAGTCCCCGTCTGGACACGAAGAGACCCAGTACTTC. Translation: CASSGNESPSGHEETQYF.

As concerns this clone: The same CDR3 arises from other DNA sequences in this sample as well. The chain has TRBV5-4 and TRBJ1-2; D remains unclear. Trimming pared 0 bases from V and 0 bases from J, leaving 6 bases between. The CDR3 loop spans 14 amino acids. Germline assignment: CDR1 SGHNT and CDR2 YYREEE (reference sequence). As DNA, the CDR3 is TGTGCCAGCAGCTTGGACGGGTCTAACTATGGCTACACCTTC. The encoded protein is CASSLDGSNYGYTF.

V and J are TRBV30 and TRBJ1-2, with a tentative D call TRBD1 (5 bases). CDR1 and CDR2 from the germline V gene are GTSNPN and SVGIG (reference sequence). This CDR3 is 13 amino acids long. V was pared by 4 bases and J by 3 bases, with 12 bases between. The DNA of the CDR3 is TGTGCCTGGACCCTCAGGGAGGACTATGGCTACACCTTC. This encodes CAWTLREDYGYTF. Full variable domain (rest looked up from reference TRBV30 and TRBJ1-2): SQTIHQWPATLVQPVGSPLSLECTVEGTSNPNLYWYRQAAGRGLQLLFYSVGIGQISSEVPQNLSASRPQDRQFILSSKKLLLSDSGFYLCAWTLREDYGYTFGSGTRLTVV.

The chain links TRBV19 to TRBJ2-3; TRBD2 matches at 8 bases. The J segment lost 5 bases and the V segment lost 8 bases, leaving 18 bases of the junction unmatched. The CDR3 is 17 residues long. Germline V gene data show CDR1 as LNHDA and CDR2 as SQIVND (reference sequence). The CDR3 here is CASRKGSGSYAGDTQYF. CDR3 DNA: TGTGCCAGTCGAAAGGGGAGCGGGAGTTATGCTGGAGATACGCAGTATTTT.

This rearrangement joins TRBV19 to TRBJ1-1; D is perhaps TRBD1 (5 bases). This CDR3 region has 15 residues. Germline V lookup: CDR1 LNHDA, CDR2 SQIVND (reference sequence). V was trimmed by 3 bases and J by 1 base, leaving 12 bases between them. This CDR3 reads CASSMALTGNTEAFF. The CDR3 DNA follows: TGTGCCAGTAGTATGGCACTCACAGGGAACACTGAAGCTTTCTTT.

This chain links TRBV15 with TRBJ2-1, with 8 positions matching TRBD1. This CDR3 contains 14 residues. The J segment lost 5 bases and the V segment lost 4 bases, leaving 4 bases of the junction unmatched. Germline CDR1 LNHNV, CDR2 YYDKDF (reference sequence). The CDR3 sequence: CATSTGTGDNEQFF. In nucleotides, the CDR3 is TGTGCCACCAGCACCGGGACAGGAGACAATGAGCAGTTCTTC.

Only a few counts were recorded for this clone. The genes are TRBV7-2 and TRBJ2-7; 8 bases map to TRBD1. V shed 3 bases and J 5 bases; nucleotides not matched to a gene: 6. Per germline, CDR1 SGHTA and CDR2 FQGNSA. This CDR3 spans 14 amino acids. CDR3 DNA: TGTGCCAGCAGCTTGAGGACAGGGCTAGACGAGCAGTACTTC. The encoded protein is CASSLRTGLDEQYF.

The CDR3 region is CASSLVQGRYFEQYF. DNA for the CDR3: TGTGCCAGCAGCTTGGTACAGGGAAGGTACTTTGAGCAGTACTTC. This rearrangement joins TRBV5-5 to TRBJ2-7; D possibly corresponds to TRBD1 (6 bases). This CDR3 is 15 amino acids long. From germline, CDR1 is SGHKS and CDR2 YYEKEE (reference sequence). With 0 bases removed from V and 7 bases from J, the gap between germline ends came to 17 bases.

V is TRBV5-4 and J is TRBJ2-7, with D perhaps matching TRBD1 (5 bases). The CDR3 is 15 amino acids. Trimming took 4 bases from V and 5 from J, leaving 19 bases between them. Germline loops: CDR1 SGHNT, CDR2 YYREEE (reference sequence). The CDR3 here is CASSPRVQGEDEQYF. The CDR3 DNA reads TGTGCCAGCAGCCCCCGAGTGCAGGGTGAGGACGAGCAGTACTTC.

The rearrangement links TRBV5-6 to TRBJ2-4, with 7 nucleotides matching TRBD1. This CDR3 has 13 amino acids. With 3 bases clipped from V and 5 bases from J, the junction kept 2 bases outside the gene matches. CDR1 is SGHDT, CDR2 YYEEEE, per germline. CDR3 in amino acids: CASSSGTENIQYF. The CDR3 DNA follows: TGTGCCAGCAGCTCCGGGACAGAAAACATTCAGTACTTC.

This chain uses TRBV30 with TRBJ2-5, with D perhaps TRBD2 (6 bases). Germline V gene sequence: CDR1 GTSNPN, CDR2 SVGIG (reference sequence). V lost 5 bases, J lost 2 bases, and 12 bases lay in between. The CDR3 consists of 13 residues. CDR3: CAWLTGTQETQYF. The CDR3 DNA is TGTGCCTGGCTAACCGGGACTCAAGAGACCCAGTACTTC.

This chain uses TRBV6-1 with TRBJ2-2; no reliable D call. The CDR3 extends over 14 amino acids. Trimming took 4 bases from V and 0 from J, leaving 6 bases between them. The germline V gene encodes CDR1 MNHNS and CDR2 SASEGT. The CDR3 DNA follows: TGTGCCAGCAGTGGTCTCGCGAACACCGGGGAGCTGTTTTTT. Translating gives CASSGLANTGELFF.

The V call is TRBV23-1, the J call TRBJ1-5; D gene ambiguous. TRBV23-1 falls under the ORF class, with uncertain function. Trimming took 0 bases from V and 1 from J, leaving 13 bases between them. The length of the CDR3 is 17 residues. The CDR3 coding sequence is TGCGCCAGCAGTCAATCGCCAACACCCAGGAGCAATCAGCCCCAGCATTTT. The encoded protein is CASSQSPTPRSNQPQHF.

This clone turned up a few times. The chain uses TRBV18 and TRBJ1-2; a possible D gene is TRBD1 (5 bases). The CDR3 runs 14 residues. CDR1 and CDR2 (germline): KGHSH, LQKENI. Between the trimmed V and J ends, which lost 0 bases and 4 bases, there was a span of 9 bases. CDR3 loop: CASSPPTESYGYTF. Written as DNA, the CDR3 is TGTGCCAGCTCACCACCGACAGAGAGCTATGGCTACACCTTC.

The CDR3 region is CASNSAGLGDTEAFF. The CDR3 region has the DNA TGTGCCAGCAACTCGGCAGGGCTAGGTGACACTGAAGCTTTCTTT. This sequence joins TRBV11-2 and TRBJ1-1, with TRBD1 as a possible D gene (5 bases). The V gene's germline CDR1 is SGHAT and CDR2 FQNNGV. The CDR3 totals 15 residues. Between the trimmed V and J ends, which lost 7 bases and 3 bases, there was a span of 18 bases. Complete variable domain (other parts from reference TRBV11-2 and TRBJ1-1): EAGVAQSPRYKIIEKRQSVAFWCNPISGHATLYWYQQILGQGPKLLIQFQNNGVVDDSQLPKDRFSAERLKGVDSTLKIQPAKLEDSAVYLCASNSAGLGDTEAFFGQGTRLTVV.

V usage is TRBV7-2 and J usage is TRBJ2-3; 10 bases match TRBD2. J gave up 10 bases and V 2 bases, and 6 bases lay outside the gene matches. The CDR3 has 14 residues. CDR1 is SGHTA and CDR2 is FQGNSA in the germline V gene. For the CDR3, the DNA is TGTGCCAGCAGCTTAATTCTAGCGGGGGCTGCGCAGTATTTT. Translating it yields CASSLILAGAAQYF.

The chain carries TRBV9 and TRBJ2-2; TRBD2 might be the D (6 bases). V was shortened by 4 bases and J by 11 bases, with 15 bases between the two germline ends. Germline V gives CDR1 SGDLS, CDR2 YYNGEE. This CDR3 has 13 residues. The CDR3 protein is CASSRGTPTELFF. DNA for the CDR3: TGTGCCAGCAGCCGCGGGACTCCCACTGAGCTGTTTTTT.

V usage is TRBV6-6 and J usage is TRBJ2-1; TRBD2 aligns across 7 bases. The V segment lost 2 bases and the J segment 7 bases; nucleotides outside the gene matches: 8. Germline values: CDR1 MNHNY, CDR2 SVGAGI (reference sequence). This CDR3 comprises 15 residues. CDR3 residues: CASSYGGSNGNEQFF. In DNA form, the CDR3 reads TGTGCCAGCAGTTACGGCGGGAGTAATGGTAATGAGCAGTTCTTC.

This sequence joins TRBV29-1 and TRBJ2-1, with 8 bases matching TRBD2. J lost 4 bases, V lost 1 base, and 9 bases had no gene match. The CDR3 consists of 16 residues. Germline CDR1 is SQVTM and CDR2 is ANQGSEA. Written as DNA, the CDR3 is TGCAGCGTTGAAGGTAGCGGGACTTATATATACAATGAGCAGTTCTTC. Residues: CSVEGSGTYIYNEQFF.

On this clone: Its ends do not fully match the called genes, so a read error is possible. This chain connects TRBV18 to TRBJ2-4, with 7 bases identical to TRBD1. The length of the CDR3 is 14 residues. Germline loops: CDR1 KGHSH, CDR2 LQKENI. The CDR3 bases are TGTGCCAGCTCCCCACAGGGGCCTCAAAACATTCAGTACTTC. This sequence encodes CASSPQGPQNIQYF.

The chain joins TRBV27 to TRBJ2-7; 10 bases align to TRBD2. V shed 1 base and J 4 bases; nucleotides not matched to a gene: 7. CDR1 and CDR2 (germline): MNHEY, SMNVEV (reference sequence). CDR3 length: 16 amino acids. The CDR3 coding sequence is TGTGCCAGCAGTTTATGGGCTAGCGGGAGTCTTTACGAGCAGTACTTC. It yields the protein CASSLWASGSLYEQYF.

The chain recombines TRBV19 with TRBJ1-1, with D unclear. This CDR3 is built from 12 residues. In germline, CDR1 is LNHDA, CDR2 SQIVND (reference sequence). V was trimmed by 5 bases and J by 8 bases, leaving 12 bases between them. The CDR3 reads CASSLRGFEAFF. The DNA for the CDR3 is TGTGCCAGTAGTCTCCGAGGGTTCGAAGCTTTCTTT. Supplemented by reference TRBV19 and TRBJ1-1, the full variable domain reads DGGITQSPKYLFRKEGQNVTLSCEQNLNHDAMYWYRQDPGQGLRLIYYSQIVNDFQKGDIAEGYSVSREKKESFPLTVTSAQKNPTAFYLCASSLRGFEAFFGQGTRLTVV.